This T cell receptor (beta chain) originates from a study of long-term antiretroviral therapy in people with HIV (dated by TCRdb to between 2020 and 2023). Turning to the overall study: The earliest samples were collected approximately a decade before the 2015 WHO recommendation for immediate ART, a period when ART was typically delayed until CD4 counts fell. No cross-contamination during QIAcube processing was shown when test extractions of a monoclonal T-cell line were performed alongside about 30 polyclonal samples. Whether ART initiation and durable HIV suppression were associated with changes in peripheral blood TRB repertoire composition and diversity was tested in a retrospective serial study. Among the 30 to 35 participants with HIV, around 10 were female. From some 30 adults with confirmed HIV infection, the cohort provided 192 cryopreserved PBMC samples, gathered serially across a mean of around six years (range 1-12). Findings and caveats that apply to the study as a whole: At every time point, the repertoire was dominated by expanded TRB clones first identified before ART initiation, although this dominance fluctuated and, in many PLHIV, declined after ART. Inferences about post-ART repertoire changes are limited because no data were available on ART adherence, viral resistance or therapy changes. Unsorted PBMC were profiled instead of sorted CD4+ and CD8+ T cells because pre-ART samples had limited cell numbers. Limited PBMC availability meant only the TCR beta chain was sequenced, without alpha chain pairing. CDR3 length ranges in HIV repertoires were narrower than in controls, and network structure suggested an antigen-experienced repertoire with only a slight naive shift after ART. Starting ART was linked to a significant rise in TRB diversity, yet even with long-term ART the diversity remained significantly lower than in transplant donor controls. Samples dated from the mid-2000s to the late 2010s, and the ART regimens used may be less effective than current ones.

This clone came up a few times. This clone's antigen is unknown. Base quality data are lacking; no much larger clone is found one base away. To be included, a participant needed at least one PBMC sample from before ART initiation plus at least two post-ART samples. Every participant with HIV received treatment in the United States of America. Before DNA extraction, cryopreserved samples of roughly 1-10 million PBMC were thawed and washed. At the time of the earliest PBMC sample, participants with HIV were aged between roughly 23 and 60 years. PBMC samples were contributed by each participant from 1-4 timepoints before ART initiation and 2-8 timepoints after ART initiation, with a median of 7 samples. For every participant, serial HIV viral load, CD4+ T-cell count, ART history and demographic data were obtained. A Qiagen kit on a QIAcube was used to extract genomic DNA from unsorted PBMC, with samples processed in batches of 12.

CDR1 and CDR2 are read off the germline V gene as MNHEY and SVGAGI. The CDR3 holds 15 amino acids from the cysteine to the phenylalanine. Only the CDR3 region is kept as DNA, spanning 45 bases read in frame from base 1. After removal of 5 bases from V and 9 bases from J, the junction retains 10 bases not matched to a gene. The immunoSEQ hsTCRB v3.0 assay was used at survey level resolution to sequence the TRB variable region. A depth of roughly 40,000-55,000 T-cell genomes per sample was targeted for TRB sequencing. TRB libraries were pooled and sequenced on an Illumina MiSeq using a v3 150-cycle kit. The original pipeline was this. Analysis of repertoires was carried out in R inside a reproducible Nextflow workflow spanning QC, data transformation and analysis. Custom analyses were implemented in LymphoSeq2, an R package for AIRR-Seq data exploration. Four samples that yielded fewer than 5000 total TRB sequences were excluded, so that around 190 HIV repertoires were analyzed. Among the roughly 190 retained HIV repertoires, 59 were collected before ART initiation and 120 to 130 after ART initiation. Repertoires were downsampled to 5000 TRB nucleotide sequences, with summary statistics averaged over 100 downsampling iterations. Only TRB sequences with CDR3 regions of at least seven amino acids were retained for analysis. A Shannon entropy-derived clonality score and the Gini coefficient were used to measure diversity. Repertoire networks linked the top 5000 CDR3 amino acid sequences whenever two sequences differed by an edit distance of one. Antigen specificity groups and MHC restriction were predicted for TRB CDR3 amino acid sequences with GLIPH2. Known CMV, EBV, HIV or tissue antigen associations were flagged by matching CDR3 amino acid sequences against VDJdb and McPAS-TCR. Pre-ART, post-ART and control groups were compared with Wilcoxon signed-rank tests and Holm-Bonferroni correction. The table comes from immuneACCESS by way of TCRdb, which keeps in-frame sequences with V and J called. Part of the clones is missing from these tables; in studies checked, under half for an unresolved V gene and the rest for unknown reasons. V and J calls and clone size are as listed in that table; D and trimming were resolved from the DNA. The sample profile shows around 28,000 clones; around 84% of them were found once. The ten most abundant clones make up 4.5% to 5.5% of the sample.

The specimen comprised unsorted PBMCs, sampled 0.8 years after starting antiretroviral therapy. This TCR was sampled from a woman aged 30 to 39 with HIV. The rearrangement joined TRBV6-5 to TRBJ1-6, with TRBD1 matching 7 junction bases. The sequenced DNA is TGTGCCAGCAGTCCCCAACAGGGGTCGGGTTCACCCCTCCACTTT. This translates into CASSPQQGSGSPLHF.